Described below is a single TCR beta chain sequence and its context. The data originate from a study of control samples from healthy donors and cancer patients. Germline V lookup: CDR1 LNHDA, CDR2 SQIVND (reference sequence). With 2 bases clipped from V and 2 bases from J, the junction kept 2 bases outside the gene matches. CDR3 length: 16 residues. Generated by immunoSEQ multiplex PCR, the TCRdb table keeps only in-frame clones and is missing some. The sample holds tens of thousands of clones, approximately 84% seen once. V usage is TRBV19 and J usage is TRBJ1-4, with 10 bases fitting TRBD1. The TCR originated in a man between 65 and 85 years old with lung cancer. Specimen: PBMCs. CDR3 bases: TGTGCCAGTAGTATACGACAGGGGGCTACTAATGAAAAACTGTTTTTT. As protein: CASSIRQGATNEKLFF.